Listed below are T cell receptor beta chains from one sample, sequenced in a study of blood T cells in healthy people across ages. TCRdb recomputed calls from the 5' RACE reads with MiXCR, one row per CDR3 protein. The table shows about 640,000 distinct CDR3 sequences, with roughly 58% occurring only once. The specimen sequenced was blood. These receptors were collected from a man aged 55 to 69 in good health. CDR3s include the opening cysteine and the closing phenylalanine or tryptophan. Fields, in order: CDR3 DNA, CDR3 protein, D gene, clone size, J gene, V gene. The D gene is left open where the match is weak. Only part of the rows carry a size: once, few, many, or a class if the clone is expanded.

DNA: TGTGCCAGCAGCTACGGGACTGGAACTAGCACAGATACGCAGTATTTT
CDR3: CASSYGTGTSTDTQYF
D: .
size: .
J: TRBJ2-3
V: TRBV7-9

DNA: TGTGCCAGCTTTCCGGACATGAACACTGAAGCTTTCTTT
CDR3: CASFPDMNTEAFF
D: .
size: .
J: TRBJ1-1
V: TRBV2

DNA: TGTGCCAGCAGCCAAGATTGTGCAGGACGGCGGGACGAGCAGTACTTC
CDR3: CASSQDCAGRRDEQYF
D: .
size: .
J: TRBJ2-7
V: TRBV14

DNA: TGTGCCATCAGTGAGTCGTTTGGGGGCTCCTACAATGAGCAGTTCTTC
CDR3: CAISESFGGSYNEQFF
D: .
size: many
J: TRBJ2-1
V: TRBV10-3

DNA: TGTGCCAGCAGCTTGAGGGCCTACGGGGCTGGGGCCAACGTCCTGACTTTC
CDR3: CASSLRAYGAGANVLTF
D: .
size: .
J: TRBJ2-6
V: TRBV5-5

DNA: TGCAGCGTTTTCACAGGGGGTGACTCCTACGAGCAGTACTTC
CDR3: CSVFTGGDSYEQYF
D: TRBD1
size: many
J: TRBJ2-7
V: TRBV29-1

DNA: TGCGCCGGACTAGCTTTGGTTAATGAGCAGTTCTTC
CDR3: CAGLALVNEQFF
D: TRBD2
size: few
J: TRBJ2-1
V: TRBV5-1

DNA: TGTGTCAGCACCGCTAGACAGGGAGACGGCTACACCTTC
CDR3: CVSTARQGDGYTF
D: TRBD1
size: once
J: TRBJ1-2
V: TRBV2

DNA: .
CDR3: CASSGEADTQYFGYTF
D: .
size: .
J: TRBJ1-2
V: TRBV9

DNA: TGTGCCAGCAGCGTAGGTTTCAGCAATCAGCCCCAGCATTTT
CDR3: CASSVGFSNQPQHF
D: .
size: .
J: TRBJ1-5
V: TRBV9

DNA: TGTGCCAGCAGCATGACTAGCCCCTGGACAGATACGCAGTATTTT
CDR3: CASSMTSPWTDTQYF
D: TRBD2
size: .
J: TRBJ2-3
V: TRBV11-2